Listed below are T cell receptor beta chains from one sample, sequenced in a study of T cells in Graves' hyperthyroidism and ophthalmopathy. MiXCR, run by TCRdb on the multiplex PCR reads, gives a single entry per CDR3 protein. This table holds fewer than 900,000 distinct CDR3 sequences, under 20% found once. Sequencing was done on a sample of blood. The receptors here all came from a woman aged 50 to 60 with Graves' hyperthyroidism that later progressed to Graves' ophthalmopathy. CDR3s include the opening cysteine and the closing phenylalanine or tryptophan. Each record gives: D gene, clone size, V gene, J gene, CDR3 protein, CDR3 DNA. The D gene is left open where the match is weak. The size of a clone is reported for some rows only, either as once, few or many, or as a class for expanded clones.

d_gene: TRBD1; abundance: few; v_gene: TRBV7-3; j_gene: TRBJ1-2; CDR3aa: CASSPLGGRVDGYTF; CDR3nt: TGTGCCAGCAGCCCATTAGGGGGCAGGGTTGATGGCTACACCTTC
d_gene: .; abundance: many; v_gene: TRBV2; j_gene: TRBJ1-6; CDR3aa: CASSVTGQDSPLHF; CDR3nt: TGTGCCAGCAGTGTTACAGGGCAGGACTCACCCCTCCACTTT
d_gene: TRBD1; abundance: few; v_gene: TRBV4-2; j_gene: TRBJ1-1; CDR3aa: CASSHAGTVSMNTEAFF; CDR3nt: TGTGCCAGCAGCCATGCCGGGACAGTCAGTATGAACACTGAAGCTTTCTTT
d_gene: TRBD2; abundance: many; v_gene: TRBV7-9; j_gene: TRBJ2-2; CDR3aa: CASSLGLAVNTGELFF; CDR3nt: TGTGCCAGCAGCTTAGGGCTAGCGGTGAACACCGGGGAGCTGTTTTTT
d_gene: .; abundance: .; v_gene: TRBV9; j_gene: TRBJ1-2; CDR3aa: CASSPLPAATYGYTF; CDR3nt: TGTGCCAGCAGCCCCCTCCCGGCTGCGACCTATGGCTACACCTTC
d_gene: .; abundance: .; v_gene: TRBV6-9; j_gene: TRBJ2-1; CDR3aa: CASSYGGEQFF; CDR3nt: TGTGCCAGCAGTTATGGCGGTGAGCAGTTCTTC
d_gene: TRBD1; abundance: .; v_gene: TRBV3-1; j_gene: TRBJ1-4; CDR3aa: CASSYDRATNEKLFF; CDR3nt: TGTGCCAGCAGTTACGACAGGGCAACTAATGAAAAACTGTTTTTT
d_gene: TRBD1; abundance: .; v_gene: TRBV5-1; j_gene: TRBJ1-2; CDR3aa: CASSLEGQGPSGYTF; CDR3nt: TGCGCCAGCAGCTTGGAGGGACAGGGCCCCTCTGGCTACACCTTC
d_gene: TRBD1; abundance: .; v_gene: TRBV7-9; j_gene: TRBJ2-5; CDR3aa: CASSLTFTGDRETQYF; CDR3nt: TGTGCCAGCAGCCTAACCTTCACAGGGGATCGTGAGACCCAGTACTTC
d_gene: .; abundance: .; v_gene: TRBV5-6; j_gene: TRBJ1-6; CDR3aa: CASSLKASFDSPLHF; CDR3nt: TGTGCCAGCAGCTTAAAAGCCAGTTTTGATTCACCCCTCCACTTT
d_gene: TRBD1; abundance: few; v_gene: TRBV5-1; j_gene: TRBJ2-7; CDR3aa: CASSLHRDRGNEQYF; CDR3nt: TGCGCCAGCAGCCTACACCGGGACAGGGGCAACGAGCAGTACTTC
d_gene: .; abundance: few; v_gene: TRBV7-2; j_gene: TRBJ2-3; CDR3aa: CASSRSGLRTDTQYF; CDR3nt: TGTGCCAGCAGTCGATCGGGACTCCGAACAGATACGCAGTATTTT
d_gene: .; abundance: many; v_gene: TRBV5-1; j_gene: TRBJ1-1; CDR3aa: CASSLEEPNTEAFF; CDR3nt: TGCGCCAGCAGCTTGGAGGAACCGAACACTGAAGCTTTCTTT
d_gene: .; abundance: many; v_gene: TRBV12-3/TRBV12-4; j_gene: TRBJ2-7; CDR3aa: CASRNGTLSSYEQYF; CDR3nt: TGTGCCAGCAGAAACGGGACTCTAAGCTCCTACGAGCAGTACTTC
d_gene: TRBD1; abundance: .; v_gene: TRBV10-1; j_gene: TRBJ2-1; CDR3aa: CASSEGTGPYNEQFF; CDR3nt: TGCGCCAGCAGTGAGGGGACAGGGCCCTACAATGAGCAGTTCTTC
d_gene: .; abundance: many; v_gene: TRBV6-1; j_gene: TRBJ2-7; CDR3aa: CASSGVTGPVGEQYF; CDR3nt: TGTGCCAGCAGTGGGGTTACGGGGCCCGTCGGGGAGCAGTACTTC
d_gene: .; abundance: many; v_gene: TRBV12-3/TRBV12-4; j_gene: TRBJ1-5; CDR3aa: CASSLDSGSDQPQHF; CDR3nt: TGTGCCAGCAGTTTAGACTCAGGCAGCGATCAGCCCCAGCATTTT
d_gene: TRBD2; abundance: many; v_gene: TRBV20-1; j_gene: TRBJ2-3; CDR3aa: CSPRMFRTSEHTQYF; CDR3nt: TGCAGCCCTCGGATGTTCAGGACTAGCGAACATACGCAGTATTTT
d_gene: .; abundance: many; v_gene: TRBV7-2; j_gene: TRBJ2-1; CDR3aa: CASSLKGSGYNEQFF; CDR3nt: TGTGCCAGCAGCTTAAAAGGGTCGGGCTACAATGAGCAGTTCTTC
d_gene: TRBD1; abundance: few; v_gene: TRBV7-3; j_gene: TRBJ2-2; CDR3aa: CASSKTGGGTGELFF; CDR3nt: TGTGCCAGCAGCAAGACAGGGGGTGGCACCGGGGAGCTGTTTTTT
d_gene: .; abundance: many; v_gene: TRBV6-1; j_gene: TRBJ1-2; CDR3aa: CASSEGGYYGYTF; CDR3nt: TGTGCCAGCAGTGAAGGAGGTTACTATGGCTACACCTTC
d_gene: TRBD2; abundance: many; v_gene: TRBV7-8; j_gene: TRBJ2-1; CDR3aa: CASSPDPGLAYYNEQFF; CDR3nt: TGTGCCAGCAGCCCAGACCCGGGACTAGCGTACTACAATGAGCAGTTCTTC
d_gene: .; abundance: few; v_gene: TRBV9; j_gene: TRBJ1-2; CDR3aa: CASSVEGSNYGYTF; CDR3nt: TGTGCCAGCAGCGTAGAAGGGTCTAACTATGGCTACACCTTC
d_gene: .; abundance: many; v_gene: TRBV2; j_gene: TRBJ1-2; CDR3aa: CASSDWTMTNYGYTF; CDR3nt: TGTGCCAGCAGTGACTGGACAATGACTAACTATGGCTACACCTTC
d_gene: TRBD1; abundance: few; v_gene: TRBV5-1; j_gene: TRBJ1-2; CDR3aa: CASSLARDRGDYGYTF; CDR3nt: TGCGCCAGCAGCTTGGCCCGGGACAGGGGGGACTATGGCTACACCTTC
d_gene: .; abundance: .; v_gene: TRBV6-2/TRBV6-3; j_gene: TRBJ1-2; CDR3aa: CASSYADRPNYGYTF; CDR3nt: TGTGCCAGCAGTTACGCAGACAGACCAAACTATGGCTACACCTTC
d_gene: TRBD1; abundance: few; v_gene: TRBV10-3; j_gene: TRBJ2-5; CDR3aa: CAISFGQGQETQYF; CDR3nt: TGTGCCATCAGTTTCGGACAGGGCCAAGAGACCCAGTACTTC
d_gene: TRBD1; abundance: .; v_gene: TRBV7-2; j_gene: TRBJ2-7; CDR3aa: CASRRPGQGAKSSYEQYF; CDR3nt: TGTGCCAGCAGGCGACCGGGACAGGGGGCGAAAAGCTCCTACGAGCAGTACTTC
d_gene: TRBD2; abundance: few; v_gene: TRBV7-3; j_gene: TRBJ2-3; CDR3aa: CASSLGLAGEDTQYF; CDR3nt: TGTGCCAGCAGCCTAGGACTAGCGGGGGAAGATACGCAGTATTTT
d_gene: .; abundance: few; v_gene: TRBV20-1; j_gene: TRBJ2-7; CDR3aa: CSAKRQTAYEQYF; CDR3nt: TGCAGTGCTAAGCGACAGACCGCCTACGAGCAGTACTTC
d_gene: .; abundance: few; v_gene: TRBV27; j_gene: TRBJ2-1; CDR3aa: CASSLSHLTVTEVSYNEQFF; CDR3nt: TGTGCCAGCAGTTTATCCCATCTGACCGTAACCGAGGTCTCCTACAATGAGCAGTTCTTC
d_gene: .; abundance: many; v_gene: TRBV7-9; j_gene: TRBJ1-1; CDR3aa: CASSPPSGTVNTEAFF; CDR3nt: TGTGCCAGCAGCCCCCCGTCGGGGACGGTGAACACTGAAGCTTTCTTT
d_gene: .; abundance: many; v_gene: TRBV11-3; j_gene: TRBJ2-3; CDR3aa: CASSLGQEPRTDTQYF; CDR3nt: TGTGCCAGCAGCTTAGGCCAGGAGCCCCGCACAGATACGCAGTATTTT
d_gene: TRBD1; abundance: .; v_gene: TRBV10-2; j_gene: TRBJ1-6; CDR3aa: CASNPGQDNSPLHF; CDR3nt: TGCGCCAGCAACCCGGGACAGGATAATTCACCCCTCCACTTT
d_gene: .; abundance: many; v_gene: TRBV18; j_gene: TRBJ1-1; CDR3aa: CASSPNVNTEAFF; CDR3nt: TGTGCCAGCTCACCCAATGTGAACACTGAAGCTTTCTTT
d_gene: TRBD2; abundance: .; v_gene: TRBV15; j_gene: TRBJ2-1; CDR3aa: CATLGVAGGYNEQFF; CDR3nt: TGTGCCACCCTTGGGGTAGCGGGGGGTTACAATGAGCAGTTCTTC
d_gene: .; abundance: few; v_gene: TRBV5-1; j_gene: TRBJ1-3; CDR3aa: CASSLKEGNSGNTIYF; CDR3nt: TGCGCCAGCAGCTTGAAAGAGGGGAACTCTGGAAACACCATATATTTT
d_gene: .; abundance: .; v_gene: TRBV7-6; j_gene: TRBJ2-1; CDR3aa: CASSPPLEPRNEQFF; CDR3nt: TGTGCCAGCAGCCCCCCTTTGGAGCCGAGGAATGAGCAGTTCTTC
d_gene: .; abundance: few; v_gene: TRBV20-1; j_gene: TRBJ2-2; CDR3aa: CSAAVGGPNTGELFF; CDR3nt: TGCAGTGCGGCAGTGGGGGGGCCGAACACCGGGGAGCTGTTTTTT
d_gene: .; abundance: many; v_gene: TRBV18; j_gene: TRBJ2-1; CDR3aa: CASSPGGSEQFF; CDR3nt: TGTGCCAGCTCACCCGGGGGAAGTGAGCAGTTCTTC
d_gene: .; abundance: many; v_gene: TRBV3-1; j_gene: TRBJ1-6; CDR3aa: CASSQTREGGNSPLHF; CDR3nt: TGTGCCAGCAGCCAGACCCGTGAGGGAGGCAATTCACCCCTCCACTTT
d_gene: .; abundance: many; v_gene: TRBV11-2; j_gene: TRBJ2-7; CDR3aa: CASSLDSGRQSYEQYF; CDR3nt: TGTGCCAGCAGCTTAGATTCGGGTCGGCAGTCCTACGAGCAGTACTTC
d_gene: TRBD2; abundance: many; v_gene: TRBV11-2; j_gene: TRBJ2-7; CDR3aa: CASNGGGPKEYF; CDR3nt: TGTGCCAGCAACGGGGGGGGACCTAAGGAGTACTTC
d_gene: .; abundance: few; v_gene: TRBV6-1; j_gene: TRBJ1-1; CDR3aa: CASSHTRDPPRAFF; CDR3nt: TGTGCCAGCAGTCATACCCGGGACCCCCCTAGGGCTTTCTTT
d_gene: .; abundance: many; v_gene: TRBV24-1; j_gene: TRBJ2-2; CDR3aa: CATSDSGNRAGELFF; CDR3nt: TGTGCCACCAGTGACTCAGGGAACAGGGCCGGGGAGCTGTTTTTT